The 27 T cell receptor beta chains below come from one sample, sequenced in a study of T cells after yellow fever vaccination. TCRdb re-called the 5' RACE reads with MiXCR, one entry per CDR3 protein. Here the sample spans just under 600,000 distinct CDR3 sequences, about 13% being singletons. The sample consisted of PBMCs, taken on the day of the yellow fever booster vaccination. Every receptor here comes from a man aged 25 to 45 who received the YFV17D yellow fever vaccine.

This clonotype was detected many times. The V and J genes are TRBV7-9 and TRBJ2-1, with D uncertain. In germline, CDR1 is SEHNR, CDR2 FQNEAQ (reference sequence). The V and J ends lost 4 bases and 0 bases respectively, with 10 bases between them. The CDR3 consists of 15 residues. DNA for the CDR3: TGTGCCAGCAGCTCTGGCCAAAGCTCCTACAATGAGCAGTTCTTC. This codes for CASSSGQSSYNEQFF.

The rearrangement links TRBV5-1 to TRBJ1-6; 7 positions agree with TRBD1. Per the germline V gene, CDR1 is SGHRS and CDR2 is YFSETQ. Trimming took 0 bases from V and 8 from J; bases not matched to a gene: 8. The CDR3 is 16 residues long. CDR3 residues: CASSLGSGTAHSPLHF. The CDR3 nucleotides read TGCGCCAGCAGCTTGGGATCCGGGACAGCACATTCACCCCTCCACTTT.

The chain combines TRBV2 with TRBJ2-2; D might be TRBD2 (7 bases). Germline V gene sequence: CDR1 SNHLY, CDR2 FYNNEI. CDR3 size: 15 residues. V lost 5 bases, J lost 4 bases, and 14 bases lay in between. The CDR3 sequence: CASSTTGGLTGELFF. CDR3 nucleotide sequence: TGTGCCAGCAGTACCACGGGGGGCCTCACCGGGGAGCTGTTTTTT.

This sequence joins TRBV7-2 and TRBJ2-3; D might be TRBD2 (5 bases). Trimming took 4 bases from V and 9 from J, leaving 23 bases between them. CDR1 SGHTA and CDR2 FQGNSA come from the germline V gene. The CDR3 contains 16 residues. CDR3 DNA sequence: TGTGCCAGCAGCTACGTCGGGCTAGCTGACGACTCAACGCAGTATTTT. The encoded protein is CASSYVGLADDSTQYF.

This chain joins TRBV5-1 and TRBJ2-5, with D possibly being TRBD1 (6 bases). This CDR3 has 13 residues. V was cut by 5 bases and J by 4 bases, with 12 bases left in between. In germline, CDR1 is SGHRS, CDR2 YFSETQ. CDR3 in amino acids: CASRVGQRETQYF. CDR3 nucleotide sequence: TGCGCCAGCAGAGTTGGACAGAGAGAGACCCAGTACTTC.

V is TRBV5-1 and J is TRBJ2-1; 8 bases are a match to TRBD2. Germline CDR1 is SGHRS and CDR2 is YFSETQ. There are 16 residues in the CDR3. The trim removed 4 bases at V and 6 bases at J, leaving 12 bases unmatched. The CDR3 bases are TGCGCCAGCAGCGCGATAGCGGGAAGCTCGGGCAATGAGCAGTTCTTC. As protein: CASSAIAGSSGNEQFF.

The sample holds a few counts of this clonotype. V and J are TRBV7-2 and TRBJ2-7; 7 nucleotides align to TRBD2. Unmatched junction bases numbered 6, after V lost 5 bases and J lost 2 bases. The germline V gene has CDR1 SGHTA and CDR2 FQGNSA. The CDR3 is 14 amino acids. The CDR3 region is CASSTLAEAYEQYF. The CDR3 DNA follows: TGTGCCAGCAGCACGCTAGCGGAGGCCTACGAGCAGTACTTC.

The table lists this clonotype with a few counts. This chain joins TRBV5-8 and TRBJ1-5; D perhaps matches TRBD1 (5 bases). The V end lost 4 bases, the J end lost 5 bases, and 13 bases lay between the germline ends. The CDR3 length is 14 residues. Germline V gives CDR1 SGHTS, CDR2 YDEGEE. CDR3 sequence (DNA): TGTGCCAGCAGCCCTTGGGGGGTGGATCAGCCCCAGCATTTT. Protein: CASSPWGVDQPQHF.

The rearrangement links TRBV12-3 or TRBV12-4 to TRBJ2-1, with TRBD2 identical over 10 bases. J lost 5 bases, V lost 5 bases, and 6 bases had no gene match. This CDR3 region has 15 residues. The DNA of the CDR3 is TGTGCCAGCAGTGCCGCGAGCGGGAGGGACAATGAGCAGTTCTTC. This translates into CASSAASGRDNEQFF.

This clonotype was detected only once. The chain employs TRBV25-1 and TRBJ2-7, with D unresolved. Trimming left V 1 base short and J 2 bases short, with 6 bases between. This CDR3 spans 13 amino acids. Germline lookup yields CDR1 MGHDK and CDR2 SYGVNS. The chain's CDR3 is CASSEFLAYEQYF. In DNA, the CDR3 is TGTGCCAGCAGTGAATTCCTAGCCTACGAGCAGTACTTC.

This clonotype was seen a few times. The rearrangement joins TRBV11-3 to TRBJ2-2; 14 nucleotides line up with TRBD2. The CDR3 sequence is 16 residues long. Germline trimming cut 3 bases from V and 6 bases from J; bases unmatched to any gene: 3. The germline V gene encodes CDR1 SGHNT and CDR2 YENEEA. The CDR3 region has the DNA TGTGCCAGCAGCTTCGGGACTAGCGGGAGTCCCGGGGAGCTGTTTTTT. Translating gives CASSFGTSGSPGELFF.

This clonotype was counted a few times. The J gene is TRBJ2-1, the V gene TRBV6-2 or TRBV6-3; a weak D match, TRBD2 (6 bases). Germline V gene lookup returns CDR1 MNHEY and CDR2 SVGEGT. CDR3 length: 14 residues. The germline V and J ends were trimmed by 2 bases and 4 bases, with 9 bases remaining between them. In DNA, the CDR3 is TGTGCCAGCAGTTACGGGGCGGGATACAATGAGCAGTTCTTC. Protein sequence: CASSYGAGYNEQFF.

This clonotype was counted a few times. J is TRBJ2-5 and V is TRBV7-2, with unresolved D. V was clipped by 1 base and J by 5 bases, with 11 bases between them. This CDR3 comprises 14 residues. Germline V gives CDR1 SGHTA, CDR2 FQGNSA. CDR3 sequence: CASSLGPEWETQYF. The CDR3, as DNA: TGTGCCAGCAGCTTAGGGCCAGAGTGGGAGACCCAGTACTTC.

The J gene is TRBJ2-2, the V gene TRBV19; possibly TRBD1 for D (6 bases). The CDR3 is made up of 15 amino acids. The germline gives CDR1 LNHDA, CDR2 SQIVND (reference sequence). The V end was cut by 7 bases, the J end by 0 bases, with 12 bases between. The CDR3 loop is CASNSQGTNTGELFF. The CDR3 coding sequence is TGTGCCAGTAACTCCCAGGGGACGAACACCGGGGAGCTGTTTTTT.

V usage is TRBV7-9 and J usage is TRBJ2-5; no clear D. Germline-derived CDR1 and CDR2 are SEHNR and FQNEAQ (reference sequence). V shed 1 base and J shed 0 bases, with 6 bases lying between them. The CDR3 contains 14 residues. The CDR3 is CASSLDVYQETQYF. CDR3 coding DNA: TGTGCCAGCAGCTTAGACGTCTACCAAGAGACCCAGTACTTC.

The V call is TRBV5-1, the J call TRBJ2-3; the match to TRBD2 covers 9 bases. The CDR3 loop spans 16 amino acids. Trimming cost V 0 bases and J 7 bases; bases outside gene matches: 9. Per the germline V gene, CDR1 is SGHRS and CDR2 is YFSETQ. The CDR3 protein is CASSLEPAGGSNTQYF. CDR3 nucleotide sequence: TGCGCCAGCAGCTTGGAGCCGGCGGGAGGGTCGAATACGCAGTATTTT. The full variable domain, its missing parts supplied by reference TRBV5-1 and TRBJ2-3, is KAGVTQTPRYLIKTRGQQVTLSCSPISGHRSVSWYQQTPGQGLQFLFEYFSETQRNKGNFPGRFSGRQFSNSRSEMNVSTLELGDSALYLCASSLEPAGGSNTQYFGPGTRLTVL.

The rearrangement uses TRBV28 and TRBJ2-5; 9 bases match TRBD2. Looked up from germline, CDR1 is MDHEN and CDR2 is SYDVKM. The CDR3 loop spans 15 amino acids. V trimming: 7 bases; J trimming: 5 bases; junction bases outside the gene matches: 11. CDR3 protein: CASMAGGPPRETQYF. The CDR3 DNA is TGTGCCAGCATGGCGGGAGGGCCCCCCAGGGAGACCCAGTACTTC. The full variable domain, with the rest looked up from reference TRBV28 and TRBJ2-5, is DVKVTQSSRYLVKRTGEKVFLECVQDMDHENMFWYRQDPGLGLRLIYFSYDVKMKEKGDIPEGYSVSREKKERFSLILESASTNQTSMYLCASMAGGPPRETQYFGPGTRLLVL.

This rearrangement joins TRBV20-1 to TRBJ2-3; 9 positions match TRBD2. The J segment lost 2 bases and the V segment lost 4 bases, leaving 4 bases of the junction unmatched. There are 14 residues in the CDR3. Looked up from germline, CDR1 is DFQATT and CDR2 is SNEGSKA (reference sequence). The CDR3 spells CSATPSGNTDTQYF. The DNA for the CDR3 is TGCAGTGCTACCCCTAGCGGGAACACAGATACGCAGTATTTT.

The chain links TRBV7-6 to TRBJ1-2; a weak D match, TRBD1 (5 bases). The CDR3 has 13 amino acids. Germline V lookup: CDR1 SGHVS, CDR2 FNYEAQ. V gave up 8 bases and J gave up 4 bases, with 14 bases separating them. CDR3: CASGNPRGYGYTF. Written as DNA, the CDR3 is TGTGCCAGCGGCAATCCAAGGGGCTATGGCTACACCTTC.

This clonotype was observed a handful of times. The CDR3 DNA follows: TGCGCCAGCAGCGGAGTGACCCACAATGAGCAGTTCTTC. It translates to CASSGVTHNEQFF. The chain is built from TRBV4-3 and TRBJ2-1, with D unresolved. V was trimmed by 5 bases and J by 5 bases, leaving 10 bases between them. CDR3 length equals 13 residues. Germline assignment: CDR1 LGHNA and CDR2 YSLEER.

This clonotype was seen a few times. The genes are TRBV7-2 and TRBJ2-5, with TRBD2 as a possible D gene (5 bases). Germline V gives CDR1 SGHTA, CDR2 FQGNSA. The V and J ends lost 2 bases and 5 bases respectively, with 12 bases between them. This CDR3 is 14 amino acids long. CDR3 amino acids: CASSLYGVGETQYF. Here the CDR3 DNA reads TGTGCCAGCAGCTTATACGGGGTGGGGGAGACCCAGTACTTC.

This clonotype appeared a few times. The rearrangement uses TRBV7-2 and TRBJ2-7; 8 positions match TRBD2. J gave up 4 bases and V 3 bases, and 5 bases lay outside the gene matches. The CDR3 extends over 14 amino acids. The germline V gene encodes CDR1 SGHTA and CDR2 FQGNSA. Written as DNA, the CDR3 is TGTGCCAGCAGCTTGAGCGGGAGTCAGTACGAGCAGTACTTC. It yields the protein CASSLSGSQYEQYF.

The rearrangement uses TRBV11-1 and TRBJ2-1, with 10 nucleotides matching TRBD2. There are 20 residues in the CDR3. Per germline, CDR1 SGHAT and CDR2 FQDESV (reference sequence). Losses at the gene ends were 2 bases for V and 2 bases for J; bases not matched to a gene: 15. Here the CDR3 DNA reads TGTGCCAGCAGCTTATTTTTGCTAGCGGGAGATCTACGTCCCTACAATGAGCAGTTCTTC. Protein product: CASSLFLLAGDLRPYNEQFF.

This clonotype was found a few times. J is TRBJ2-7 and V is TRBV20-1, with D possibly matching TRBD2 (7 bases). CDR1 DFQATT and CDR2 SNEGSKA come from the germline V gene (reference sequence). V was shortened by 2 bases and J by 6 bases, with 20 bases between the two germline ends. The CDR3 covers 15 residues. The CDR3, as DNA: TGCAGTGCTAGAACAGGGAGCGGGACCCTGGGCGAGCAGTACTTC. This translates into CSARTGSGTLGEQYF.

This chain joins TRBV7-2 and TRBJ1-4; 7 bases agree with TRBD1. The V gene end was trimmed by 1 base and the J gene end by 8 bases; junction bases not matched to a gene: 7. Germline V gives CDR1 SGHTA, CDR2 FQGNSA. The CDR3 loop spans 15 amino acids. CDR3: CASSLGQGGGEKLFF. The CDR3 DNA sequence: TGTGCCAGCAGCTTAGGACAGGGTGGGGGGGAAAAACTGTTTTTT.

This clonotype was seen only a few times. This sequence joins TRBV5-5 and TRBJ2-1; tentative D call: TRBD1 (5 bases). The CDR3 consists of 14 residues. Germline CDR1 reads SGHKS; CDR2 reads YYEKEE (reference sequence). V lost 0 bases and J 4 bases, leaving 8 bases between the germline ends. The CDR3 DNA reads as TGTGCCAGCAGCTTGGAGGCAGGGTACAATGAGCAGTTCTTC. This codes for CASSLEAGYNEQFF.

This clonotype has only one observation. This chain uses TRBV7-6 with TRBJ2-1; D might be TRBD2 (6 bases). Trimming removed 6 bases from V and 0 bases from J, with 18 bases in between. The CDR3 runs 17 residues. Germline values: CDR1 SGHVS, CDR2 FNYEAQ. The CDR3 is CASRPGSGQSSYNEQFF. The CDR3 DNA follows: TGTGCCAGCAGACCGGGGAGCGGGCAGAGCTCCTACAATGAGCAGTTCTTC.